The 16 T cell receptor beta chains below were found in one sample sequenced in a study of T cells in localized non-small cell lung cancer. Some clones are missing from TCRdb's copy, which holds only in-frame ones; the method was immunoSEQ multiplex PCR. This sample has about 40,000 clones, with around 87% found just once. The source material was peripheral blood, sampled before any cancer treatment. The receptors here all came from a man aged 18-49 years with stage I lung adenocarcinoma.

The chain couples TRBV5-1 to TRBJ2-3; TRBD2 agrees at 7 bases. The CDR3 spans 16 residues. Trimming at V came to 0 bases and at J to 0 bases, leaving 4 bases not matched to a gene. Looked up from germline, CDR1 is SGHRS and CDR2 is YFSETQ. CDR3 nucleotides: TGCGCCAGCAGCTTGGTGAGCGGGGCGAGCACAGATACGCAGTATTTT. It encodes CASSLVSGASTDTQYF.

V and J are TRBV9 and TRBJ1-2, with a tentative D call TRBD1 (5 bases). Between the trimmed V and J ends, which lost 4 bases and 8 bases, there was a span of 18 bases. This CDR3 spans 14 amino acids. Per germline, CDR1 SGDLS and CDR2 YYNGEE. This CDR3 is CASSQPGGFFGYTF. The CDR3 region has the DNA TGTGCCAGCAGCCAACCGGGGGGGTTCTTCGGCTACACCTTC.

The chain recombines TRBV5-6 with TRBJ1-6; 8 nucleotides align to TRBD1. J lost 1 base, V lost 5 bases, and 5 bases had no gene match. The V gene's germline CDR1 is SGHDT and CDR2 YYEEEE. This CDR3 has 16 residues. The CDR3 region is CASRSQGASYNSPLHF. The CDR3 DNA sequence: TGTGCCAGCAGGTCCCAGGGGGCTTCCTATAATTCACCCCTCCACTTT. The full variable domain, rest sourced from reference TRBV5-6 and TRBJ1-6, is DAGVTQSPTHLIKTRGQQVTLRCSPKSGHDTVSWYQQALGQGPQFIFQYYEEEERQRGNFPDRFSGHQFPNYSSELNVNALLLGDSALYLCASRSQGASYNSPLHFGNGTRLTVT.

The J gene is TRBJ2-7, the V gene TRBV18; 7 bases fit TRBD1. Germline CDR1 is KGHSH and CDR2 is LQKENI. V dropped 1 base and J dropped 7; count of bases not matched to a gene: 7. The CDR3 is 14 residues long. The CDR3 coding sequence is TGTGCCAGCTCACCACGAACAGGGGAGTGGGAGCAGTACTTC. Encoded protein: CASSPRTGEWEQYF.

This chain uses TRBV5-6 with TRBJ2-7, with 7 positions matching TRBD1. The ends lost 4 bases at V and 3 bases at J; junction bases unmatched: 7. From germline, CDR1 is SGHDT and CDR2 YYEEEE. The CDR3 totals 14 residues. The CDR3 loop is CASSPTGKDYEQYF. CDR3 DNA: TGTGCCAGCAGCCCGACAGGGAAGGACTACGAGCAGTACTTC. Full variable domain (remainder filled in from reference TRBV5-6 and TRBJ2-7): DAGVTQSPTHLIKTRGQQVTLRCSPKSGHDTVSWYQQALGQGPQFIFQYYEEEERQRGNFPDRFSGHQFPNYSSELNVNALLLGDSALYLCASSPTGKDYEQYFGPGTRLTVT.

The chain carries TRBV30 and TRBJ2-6; TRBD1 aligns across 7 bases. This CDR3 comprises 16 residues. In germline, CDR1 is GTSNPN, CDR2 SVGIG (reference sequence). J was trimmed by 1 base and V by 2 bases; bases with no gene match: 5. CDR3 DNA sequence: TGTGCCTGGAGTTCAGGGGGAGTATCTGGGGCCAACGTCCTGACTTTC. It translates to CAWSSGGVSGANVLTF.

The rearrangement uses TRBV6-1 and TRBJ1-5; TRBD1 is a possible D gene (5 bases). Germline CDR1 and CDR2: MNHNS and SASEGT. The CDR3 consists of 16 residues. V lost 3 bases and J 0 bases, leaving 12 bases between the germline ends. CDR3 loop: CASSDRVGDSNQPQHF. CDR3 nucleotides: TGTGCCAGCAGTGACAGGGTCGGGGATAGCAATCAGCCCCAGCATTTT.

This chain connects TRBV5-1 to TRBJ1-3; tentatively, D is TRBD1 (5 bases). V was clipped by 0 bases and J by 2 bases, with 9 bases between them. The CDR3 runs to 15 residues. Germline V gene data show CDR1 as SGHRS and CDR2 as YFSETQ. Here the CDR3 reads CASSLAGETGNTIYF. Here the CDR3 DNA reads TGCGCCAGCAGCTTGGCGGGGGAGACTGGAAACACCATATATTTT.

This chain connects TRBV4-3 to TRBJ2-1; unclear D gene. Germline CDR1 is LGHNA and CDR2 is YSLEER. This CDR3 region has 16 residues. V was shortened by 1 base and J by 2 bases, with 12 bases between the two germline ends. CDR3 protein: CASSQARRTTYNEQFF. The DNA of the CDR3 is TGCGCCAGCAGCCAAGCACGGCGTACGACCTACAATGAGCAGTTCTTC.

This chain links TRBV6-1 with TRBJ2-7; D tentatively reads TRBD1 or TRBD2 (5 bases each). CDR3 length: 14 residues. The ends were cut back, 5 bases at V and 6 bases at J, with 17 bases in the middle. CDR1 and CDR2 (germline): MNHNS, SASEGT. In nucleotides, the CDR3 is TGTGCCAGCAGTTGGGGGTCCGGGATTAGCGAGCAGTACTTC. Protein sequence: CASSWGSGISEQYF.

V is TRBV11-2 and J is TRBJ1-1; possible D gene TRBD1, 6 bases. The length of the CDR3 is 16 residues. Trimming left V 0 bases short and J 1 base short, with 12 bases between. Per germline, CDR1 SGHAT and CDR2 FQNNGV. CDR3: CASSLEWGRRNTEAFF. The CDR3, as DNA: TGTGCCAGCAGCTTAGAATGGGGGCGCAGGAACACTGAAGCTTTCTTT.

This clone appeared a single time. The chain uses TRBV4-3 and TRBJ2-7; 7 nucleotides agree with TRBD1. Unmatched junction bases numbered 6, after V lost 0 bases and J lost 4 bases. Germline assignment: CDR1 LGHNA and CDR2 YSLEER. The CDR3 has 15 residues. As DNA, the CDR3 is TGCGCCAGCAGCCAAGATTACAGGGGTCATTACGAGCAGTACTTC. Translated, it gives CASSQDYRGHYEQYF.

This rearrangement joins TRBV4-1 to TRBJ1-2; D remains unclear. V was shortened by 0 bases and J by 4 bases, with 12 bases between the two germline ends. CDR3 size: 15 residues. The V gene's germline CDR1 is MGHRA and CDR2 YSYEKL. Here the CDR3 reads CASSQDDNNPYGYTF. The CDR3 DNA follows: TGCGCCAGCAGCCAAGACGACAATAACCCCTATGGCTACACCTTC.

For the CDR3, the DNA is TGTGCCAGCAGTGTTCGACAGGGGTTTAATGAAAAACTGTTTTTT. It is translated as CASSVRQGFNEKLFF. This chain uses TRBV9 with TRBJ1-4; 8 bases agree with TRBD1. J lost 4 bases, V lost 5 bases, and 7 bases had no gene match. CDR1 is SGDLS and CDR2 is YYNGEE in the germline V gene. The CDR3 covers 15 residues.

The rearrangement joins TRBV7-9 to TRBJ1-1; D is ambiguous. V was shortened by 2 bases and J by 1 base, with 5 bases between the two germline ends. In germline, CDR1 is SEHNR, CDR2 FQNEAQ (reference sequence). The CDR3 extends over 13 amino acids. The CDR3 is CASSLLENTEAFF. In DNA, the CDR3 is TGTGCCAGCAGCTTATTGGAGAACACTGAAGCTTTCTTT.

J is TRBJ2-7 and V is TRBV5-1; possibly TRBD1 for D (6 bases). V lost 4 bases and J lost 3, with 11 bases in between. Looked up from germline, CDR1 is SGHRS and CDR2 is YFSETQ. This CDR3 comprises 13 residues. Here the CDR3 DNA reads TGCGCCAGCAGCGTAACAGGGATCTACGAGCAGTACTTC. This gives the protein CASSVTGIYEQYF. The variable domain in full, with the rest retrieved from reference TRBV5-1 and TRBJ2-7, is KAGVTQTPRYLIKTRGQQVTLSCSPISGHRSVSWYQQTPGQGLQFLFEYFSETQRNKGNFPGRFSGRQFSNSRSEMNVSTLELGDSALYLCASSVTGIYEQYFGPGTRLTVT.